This T cell receptor (beta chain) is from a study of shared clonotypes between healthy human individuals. As for the study in general: Plates per donor: three CD4 naive, three CD4 memory, two CD8 naive, one CD8 memory.

Study-level findings and limits: Lower generation probabilities were found for non-shared clonotypes than for those shared by all four donors. Larger estimated richness was generally recorded for naive subsets relative to memory subsets.

As concerns this clone: Its antigen is still unknown.

TCRdb's copy holds only in-frame clones and misses some; the assay was immunoSEQ multiplex PCR. The repertoire holds about 2 million clones, approximately 94% seen once, with 0.9% to 1.4% in the top ten. CD45RO negativity and positive selection for CCR7 defined naive CD8 cells, a population that excluded terminally differentiated effector memory CD45RA+ cells. CDR1 and CDR2 from the germline V gene are MDHEN and SYDVKM. V lost 5 bases and J lost 2, with 12 bases in between. This CDR3 region has 14 residues. The sample comprised naive CD8+ T cells sorted from blood. The V and J genes are TRBV28 and TRBJ1-2; D call uncertain. The receptor was derived from a man between 18 and 35 years old in good health. The CDR3 nucleotides are TGTGCCAGCAGTCCAATTAGTTGGAACTATGGCTACACCTTC. Translated, it gives CASSPISWNYGYTF.